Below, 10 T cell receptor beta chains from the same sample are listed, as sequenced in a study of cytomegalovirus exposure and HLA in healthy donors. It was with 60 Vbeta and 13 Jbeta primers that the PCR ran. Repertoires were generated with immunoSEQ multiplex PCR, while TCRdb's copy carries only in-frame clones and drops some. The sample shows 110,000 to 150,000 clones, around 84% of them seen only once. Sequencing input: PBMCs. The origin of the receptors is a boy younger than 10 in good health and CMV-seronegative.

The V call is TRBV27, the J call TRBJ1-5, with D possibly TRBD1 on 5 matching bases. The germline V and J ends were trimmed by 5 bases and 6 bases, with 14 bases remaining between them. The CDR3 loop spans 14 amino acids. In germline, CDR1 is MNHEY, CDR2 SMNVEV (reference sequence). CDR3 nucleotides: TGTGCCAGCAGTCCTAGGACGGGGGGTCAGCCCCAGCATTTT. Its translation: CASSPRTGGQPQHF.

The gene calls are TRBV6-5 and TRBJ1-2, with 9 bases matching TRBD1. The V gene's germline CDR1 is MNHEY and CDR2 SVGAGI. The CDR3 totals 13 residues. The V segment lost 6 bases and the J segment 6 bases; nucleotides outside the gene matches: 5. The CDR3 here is CASRKDRGHGYTF. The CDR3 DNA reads TGTGCCAGCAGAAAGGACAGGGGCCATGGCTACACCTTC.

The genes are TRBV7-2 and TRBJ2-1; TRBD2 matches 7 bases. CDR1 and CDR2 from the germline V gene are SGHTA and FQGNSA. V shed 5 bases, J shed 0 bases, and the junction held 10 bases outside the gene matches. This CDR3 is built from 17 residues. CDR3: CASSHSGRAASYNEQFF. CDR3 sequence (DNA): TGTGCCAGCAGCCATAGCGGGCGTGCGGCCTCCTACAATGAGCAGTTCTTC.

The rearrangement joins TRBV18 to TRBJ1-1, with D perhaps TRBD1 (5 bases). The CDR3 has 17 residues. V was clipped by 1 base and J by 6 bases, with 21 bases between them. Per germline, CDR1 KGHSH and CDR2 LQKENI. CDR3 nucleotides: TGTGCCAGCTCACCACTCCCGAACAGGCTGGGAATGTCTGAAGCTTTCTTT. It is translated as CASSPLPNRLGMSEAFF.

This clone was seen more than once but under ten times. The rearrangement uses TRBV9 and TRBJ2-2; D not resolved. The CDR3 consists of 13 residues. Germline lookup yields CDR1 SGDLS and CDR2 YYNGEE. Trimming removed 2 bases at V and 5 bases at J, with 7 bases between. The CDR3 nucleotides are TGTGCCAGCAGCGTCGGTGATACCGGGGAGCTGTTTTTT. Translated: CASSVGDTGELFF.

CDR3 DNA: TGTGCCACCAGCCTAGCAGGTCCCTATGGCTACACCTTC. It specifies CATSLAGPYGYTF. The V and J genes are TRBV15 and TRBJ1-2; D unclear. Germline loops: CDR1 LNHNV, CDR2 YYDKDF (reference sequence). Deletions cut 5 bases from V and 4 bases from J, with 11 bases between. CDR3 size: 13 residues.

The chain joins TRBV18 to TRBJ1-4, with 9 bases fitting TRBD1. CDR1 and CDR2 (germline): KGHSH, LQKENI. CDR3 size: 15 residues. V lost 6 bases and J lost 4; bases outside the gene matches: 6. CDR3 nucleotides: TGTGCCAGCTCTGTACCGGGACAGGGTAATGAAAAACTGTTTTTT. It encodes CASSVPGQGNEKLFF.

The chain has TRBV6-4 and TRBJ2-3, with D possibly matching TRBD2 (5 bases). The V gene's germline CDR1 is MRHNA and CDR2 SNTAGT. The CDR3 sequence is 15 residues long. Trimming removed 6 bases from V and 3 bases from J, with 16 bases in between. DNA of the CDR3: TGTGCCAGCAGCTTCCGGGGAGAAGGGACAGATACGCAGTATTTT. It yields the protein CASSFRGEGTDTQYF.

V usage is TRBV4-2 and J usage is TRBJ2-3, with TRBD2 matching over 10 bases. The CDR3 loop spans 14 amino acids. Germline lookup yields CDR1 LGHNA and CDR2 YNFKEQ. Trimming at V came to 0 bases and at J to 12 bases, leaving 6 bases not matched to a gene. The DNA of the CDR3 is TGTGCCAGCAGCCAAGATGTACTAGCGGGACCTCAGTATTTT. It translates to CASSQDVLAGPQYF.

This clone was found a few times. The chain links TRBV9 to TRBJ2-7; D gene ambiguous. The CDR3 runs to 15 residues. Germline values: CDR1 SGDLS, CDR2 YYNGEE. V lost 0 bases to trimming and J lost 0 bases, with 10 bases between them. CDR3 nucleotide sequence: TGTGCCAGCAGCGTAGGATCACAGTCCTCCTACGAGCAGTACTTC. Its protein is CASSVGSQSSYEQYF.